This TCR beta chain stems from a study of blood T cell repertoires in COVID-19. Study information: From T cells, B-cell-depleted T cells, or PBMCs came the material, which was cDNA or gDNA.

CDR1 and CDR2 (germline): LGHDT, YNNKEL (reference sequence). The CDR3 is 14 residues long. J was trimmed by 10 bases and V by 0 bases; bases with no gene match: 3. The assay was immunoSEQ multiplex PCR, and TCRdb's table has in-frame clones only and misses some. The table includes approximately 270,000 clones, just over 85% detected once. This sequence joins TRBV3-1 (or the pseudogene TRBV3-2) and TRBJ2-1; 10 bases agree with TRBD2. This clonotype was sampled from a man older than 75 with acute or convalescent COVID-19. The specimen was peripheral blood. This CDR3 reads CASSQDRAGGEQFF. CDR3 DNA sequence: TGTGCCAGCAGCCAAGATCGAGCGGGAGGGGAGCAGTTCTTC.